This TCR beta chain originates from a study of CD8+CD57+ T cells in acquired aplastic anemia. In the study overall: CD4+ and CD8+ cells, once sorted, gave DNA averaging around 3.4 ug.

Notes on this clonotype: What it binds is unknown.

The template used for profiling TCR beta VDJ and CDR3 was genomic DNA. TCRdb re-called the reads through MiXCR, storing one row per CDR3 protein. In the table there are some 82,000 distinct CDR3 sequences, around 44% of which are singletons. Germline V gene sequence: CDR1 SGHRS, CDR2 YFSETQ. Trimming took 4 bases from V and 0 from J; bases not matched to a gene: 5. There are 15 residues in the CDR3. General study points: Patients and controls shared 25 to 30 CD8+ CDR3 sequences, highly expressed in patients. For CD8+ Simpson's diversity, patients and controls showed no significant difference.

Source material: sorted CD4+, CD8+, or CD8+CD57+ T cells (not recorded which) from PBMCs. The chain is built from TRBV5-1 and TRBJ1-1; 8 bases are shared with TRBD1. The source is a human donor in good health, serving as a control. This CDR3 is CASSLDRGLNTEAFF. The CDR3 DNA reads as TGCGCCAGCAGCCTCGACAGGGGCTTGAACACTGAAGCTTTCTTT. The whole variable domain, filled in from reference TRBV5-1 and TRBJ1-1, reads KAGVTQTPRYLIKTRGQQVTLSCSPISGHRSVSWYQQTPGQGLQFLFEYFSETQRNKGNFPGRFSGRQFSNSRSEMNVSTLELGDSALYLCASSLDRGLNTEAFFGQGTRLTVV.